These T cell receptor beta chains were read from a single sample in a study of spatial heterogeneity in lung cancer. In TCRdb, the 5' RACE reads were re-called with MiXCR into one record per CDR3 protein. The data contain about 110,000 distinct CDR3 sequences, 11% of them singletons. The specimen was PBMCs, collected at follow-up. All receptors derive from a female donor with early-stage non-small cell lung cancer. Each CDR3 is given with its conserved first and last residue. A D gene is named only where the DNA matches it firmly. Clone size is not always given. Where it is, it says once, few, many or a class for expanded clones.

abundance	v_gene	d_gene	j_gene	CDR3nt	CDR3aa
-	TRBV12-3/TRBV12-4	TRBD2	TRBJ2-1	TGTGCCAGCAGCCCTACCGGGACTAGCGGGAGAAATGAGCAGTTCTTC	CASSPTGTSGRNEQFF
few	TRBV3-1	-	TRBJ1-6	TGTGCCAGCAGCCAGCGCGGTCAGGGGAACAATTCACCCCTCCACTTT	CASSQRGQGNNSPLHF
-	TRBV6-1	TRBD1	TRBJ1-5	TGTGCCAGCAGCAATACCTGGGACAGTAATCAGCCCCAGCATTTT	CASSNTWDSNQPQHF
few	TRBV10-3	TRBD2	TRBJ2-1	TGTGCCATTGGGACTAGCGGGAGCAACAATGAGCAGTTCTTC	CAIGTSGSNNEQFF
few	TRBV11-2	TRBD1	TRBJ2-7	TGTGCCAGCAGCTCCGAACGACAGGGACCCTACGAGCAGTACTTC	CASSSERQGPYEQYF
-	TRBV5-1	TRBD1	TRBJ1-1	TGCGCCAGCAGCGAGGGACAGGGCGTCTCTGAAGCTTTCTTT	CASSEGQGVSEAFF
many	TRBV11-2	-	TRBJ2-1	TGTGCCAGCAGCTTAAATTTCAATGAGCAGTTCTTC	CASSLNFNEQFF
-	TRBV10-3	-	TRBJ2-1	TGTGCCATCAGAGGTCAAGTCCTCGATGAGCAGTTCTTC	CAIRGQVLDEQFF
-	TRBV7-2	-	TRBJ1-1	TGTGTCAGCAGCTTTGGCCCCCTGGCTTTCTTT	CVSSFGPLAFF
few	TRBV27	-	TRBJ1-6	TGTGCCAGCAGATGGGGGCAGGATAATTCACCCCTCCACTTT	CASRWGQDNSPLHF
-	TRBV18	TRBD2	TRBJ2-5	TGTGCCAGCTCACCAGGGACTAGCGGGAGTGAGACCCAGTACTTC	CASSPGTSGSETQYF
-	TRBV30	-	TRBJ2-1	TGTGCCTGGAGTGTACATCTGGCGGCTTCTAACTCCTACAATGAGCAGTTCTTC	CAWSVHLAASNSYNEQFF
-	TRBV24-1	-	TRBJ2-3	TGTGCCACCAGTGACCCTGGGAGCGGGAGCACAGATACGCAGTATTTT	CATSDPGSGSTDTQYF
many	TRBV7-2	TRBD2	TRBJ2-5	TGTGCCAGCAGCTTGAATAGCGGGAGGGCCAGGTCGGAGACCCAGTACTTC	CASSLNSGRARSETQYF
-	TRBV11-2	TRBD1	TRBJ1-6	TGTGCCAGCAGCCCATGGACAGGCGTTAATTCACCCCTCCACTTT	CASSPWTGVNSPLHF
many	TRBV27	TRBD2	TRBJ2-3	TGTGCCAGCAGTCCCCGGGGAGCGGGAGGGCCTCCAGATACGCAGTATTTT	CASSPRGAGGPPDTQYF
few	TRBV5-1	TRBD2	TRBJ2-3	TGCGCCAGCCGGAGCGGGAGGGGTGATACGCAGTATTTT	CASRSGRGDTQYF
-	TRBV3-1	TRBD2	TRBJ2-2	TGTGCCAGCAGCGCTAGCGGGAGGGGGACCGGGGAGCTGTTTTTT	CASSASGRGTGELFF
few	TRBV28	-	TRBJ1-6	TGTGCCAGCAGTTCAACCTCCTCTTCCCTCCACTTT	CASSSTSSSLHF
-	TRBV5-4	-	TRBJ2-3	TGTGCCAGCAGCTTGGCTGGGATGACAGATACGCAGTATTTT	CASSLAGMTDTQYF
-	TRBV28	TRBD2	TRBJ2-7	TGTGCCAGCAGTTTGTCCGTAGCGGGAGTGACTGAGCAGTACTTC	CASSLSVAGVTEQYF
-	TRBV6-5	-	TRBJ1-5	TGTGCCAGCAGAAACCAGGGTGGCAATCAGCCCCAGCATTTT	CASRNQGGNQPQHF
-	TRBV28	-	TRBJ1-2	TGTGCCAGCAGAATACAGCCTGACTATGGCTACACCTTC	CASRIQPDYGYTF
few	TRBV7-9	TRBD2	TRBJ2-7	TGTGCCAGCAGGACTAGCGGGAGCTACGAGCAGTACTTC	CASRTSGSYEQYF
many	TRBV4-2	-	TRBJ2-2	TGTGCCAGCAGCAGGGGGTTCACCGGGGAGCTGTTTTTT	CASSRGFTGELFF
many	TRBV6-2/TRBV6-3	TRBD1	TRBJ1-5	TGTGCCAGCAGCCGATACAGGGGAGATCAGCCCCAGCATTTT	CASSRYRGDQPQHF